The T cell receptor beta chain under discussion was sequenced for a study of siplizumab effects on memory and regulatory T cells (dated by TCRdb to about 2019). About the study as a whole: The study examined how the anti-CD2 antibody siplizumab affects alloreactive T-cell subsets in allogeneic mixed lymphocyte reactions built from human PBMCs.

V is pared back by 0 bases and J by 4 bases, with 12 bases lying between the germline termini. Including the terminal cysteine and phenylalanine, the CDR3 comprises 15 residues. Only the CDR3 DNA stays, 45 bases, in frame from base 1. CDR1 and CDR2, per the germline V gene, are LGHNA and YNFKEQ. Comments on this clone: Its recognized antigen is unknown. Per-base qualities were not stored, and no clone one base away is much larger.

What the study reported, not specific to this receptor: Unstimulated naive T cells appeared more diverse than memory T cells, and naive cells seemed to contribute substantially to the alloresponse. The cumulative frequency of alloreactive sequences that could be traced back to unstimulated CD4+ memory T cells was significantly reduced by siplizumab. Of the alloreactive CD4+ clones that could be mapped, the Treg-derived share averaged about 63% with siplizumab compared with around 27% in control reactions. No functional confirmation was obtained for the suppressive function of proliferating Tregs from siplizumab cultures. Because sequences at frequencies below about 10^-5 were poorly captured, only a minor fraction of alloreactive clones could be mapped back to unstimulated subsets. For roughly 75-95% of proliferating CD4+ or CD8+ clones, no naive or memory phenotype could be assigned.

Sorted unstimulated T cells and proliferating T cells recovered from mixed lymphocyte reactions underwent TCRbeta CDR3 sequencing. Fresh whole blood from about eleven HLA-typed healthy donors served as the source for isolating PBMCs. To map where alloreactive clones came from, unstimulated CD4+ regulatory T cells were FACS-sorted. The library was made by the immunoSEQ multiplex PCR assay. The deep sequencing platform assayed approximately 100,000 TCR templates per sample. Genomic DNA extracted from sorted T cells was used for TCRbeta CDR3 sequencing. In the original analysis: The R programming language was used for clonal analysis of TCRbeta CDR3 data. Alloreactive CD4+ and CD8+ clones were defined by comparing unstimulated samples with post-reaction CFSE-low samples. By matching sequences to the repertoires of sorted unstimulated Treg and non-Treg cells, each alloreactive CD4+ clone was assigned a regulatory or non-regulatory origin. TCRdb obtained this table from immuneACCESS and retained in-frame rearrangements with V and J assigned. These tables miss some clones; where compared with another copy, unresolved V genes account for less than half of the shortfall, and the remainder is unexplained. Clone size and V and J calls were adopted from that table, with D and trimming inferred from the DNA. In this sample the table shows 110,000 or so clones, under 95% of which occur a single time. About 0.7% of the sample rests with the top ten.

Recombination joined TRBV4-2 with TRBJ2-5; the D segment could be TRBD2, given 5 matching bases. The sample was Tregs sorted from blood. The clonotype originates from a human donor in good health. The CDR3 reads CASSQEAGNGETQYF. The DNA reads TGTGCCAGCAGCCAAGAGGCCGGGAACGGAGAGACCCAGTACTTC.